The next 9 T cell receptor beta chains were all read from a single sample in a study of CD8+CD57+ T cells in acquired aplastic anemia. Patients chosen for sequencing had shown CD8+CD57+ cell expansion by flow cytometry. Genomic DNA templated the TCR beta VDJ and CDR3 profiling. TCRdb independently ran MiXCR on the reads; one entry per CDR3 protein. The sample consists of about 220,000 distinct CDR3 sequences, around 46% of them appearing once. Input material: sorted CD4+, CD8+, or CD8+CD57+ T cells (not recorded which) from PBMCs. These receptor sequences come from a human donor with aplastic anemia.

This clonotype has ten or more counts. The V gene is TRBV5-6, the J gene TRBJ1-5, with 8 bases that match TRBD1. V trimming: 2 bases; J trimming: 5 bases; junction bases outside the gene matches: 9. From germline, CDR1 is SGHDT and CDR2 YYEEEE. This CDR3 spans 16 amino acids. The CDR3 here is CASSLYTGGWDQPQHF. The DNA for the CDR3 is TGTGCCAGCAGCTTATATACAGGGGGTTGGGATCAGCCCCAGCATTTT.

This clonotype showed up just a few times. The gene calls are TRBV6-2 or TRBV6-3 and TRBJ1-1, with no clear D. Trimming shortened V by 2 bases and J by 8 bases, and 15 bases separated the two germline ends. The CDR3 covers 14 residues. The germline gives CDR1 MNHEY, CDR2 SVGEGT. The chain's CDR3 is CASSYPTAYAEAFF. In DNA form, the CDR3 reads TGTGCCAGCAGTTACCCGACCGCCTACGCGGAAGCTTTCTTT.

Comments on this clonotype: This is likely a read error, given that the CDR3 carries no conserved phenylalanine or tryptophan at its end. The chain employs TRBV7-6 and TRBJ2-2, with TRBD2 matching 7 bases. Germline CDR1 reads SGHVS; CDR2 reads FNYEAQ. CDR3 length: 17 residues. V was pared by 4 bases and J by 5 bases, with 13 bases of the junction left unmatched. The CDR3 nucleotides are TGTGCCAGCAGCTCGACTTTGGGTTTGGGGGGGACCGGGGAGCTGTTTCTT. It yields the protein CASSSTLGLGGTGELFL.

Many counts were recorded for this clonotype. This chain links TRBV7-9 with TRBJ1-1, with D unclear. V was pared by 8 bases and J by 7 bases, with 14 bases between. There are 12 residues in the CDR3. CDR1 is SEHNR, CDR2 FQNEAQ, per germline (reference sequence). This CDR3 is CASGEQKGEAFF. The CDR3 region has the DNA TGTGCCAGCGGGGAGCAAAAGGGTGAAGCTTTCTTT.

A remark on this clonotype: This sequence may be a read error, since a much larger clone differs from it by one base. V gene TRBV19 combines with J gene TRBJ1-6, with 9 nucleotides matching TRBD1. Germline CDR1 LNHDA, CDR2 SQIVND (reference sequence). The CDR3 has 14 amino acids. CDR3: CASSLDRGYSPLRF. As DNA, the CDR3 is TGTGCCAGTAGTCTGGACAGGGGATATTCACCCCTCCGCTTT.

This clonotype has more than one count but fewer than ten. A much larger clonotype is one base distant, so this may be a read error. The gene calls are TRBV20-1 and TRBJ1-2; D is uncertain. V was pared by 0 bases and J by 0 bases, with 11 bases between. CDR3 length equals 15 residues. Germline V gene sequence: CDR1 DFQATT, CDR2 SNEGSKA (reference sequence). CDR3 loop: CSARDFVRANYGYTF. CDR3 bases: TGCAGTGCTAGAGATTTTGTCCGAGCTAACTATGGCTACACCTTC.

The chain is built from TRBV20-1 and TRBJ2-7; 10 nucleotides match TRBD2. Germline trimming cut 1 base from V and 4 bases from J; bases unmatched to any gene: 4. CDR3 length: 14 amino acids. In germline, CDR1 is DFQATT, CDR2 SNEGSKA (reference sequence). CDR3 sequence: CSARGLAGAYEQYF. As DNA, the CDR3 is TGCAGTGCTAGAGGCCTAGCGGGGGCGTACGAGCAGTACTTC.

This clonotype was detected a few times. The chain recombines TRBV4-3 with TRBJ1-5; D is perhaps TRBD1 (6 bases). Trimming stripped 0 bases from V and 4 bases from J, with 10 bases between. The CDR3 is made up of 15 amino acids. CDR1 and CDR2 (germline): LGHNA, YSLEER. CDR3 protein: CASSQEGGGNQPQHF. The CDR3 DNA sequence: TGCGCCAGCAGCCAAGAAGGAGGGGGTAATCAGCCCCAGCATTTT.

The CDR3: CASSIGQGVCCDQPQHF. Here the CDR3 DNA reads TGTGCCAGTAGTATTGGACAGGGGGTTTGTTGCGATCAGCCCCAGCATTTT. V usage is TRBV19 and J usage is TRBJ1-5, with 10 bases lining up with TRBD1. The CDR3 is 17 amino acids. Germline V gives CDR1 LNHDA, CDR2 SQIVND (reference sequence). J was trimmed by 5 bases and V by 3 bases; bases with no gene match: 10.